The clone carrying this T cell receptor beta chain occurred many times. Indicated time point: newly diagnosed GD, antithyroid drugs for less than 3 months. PBMCs provided the RNA from which the TCR library was made. Both iRepertoire HTBI primers and Arm-PCR of CDR3 regions were used to build the TCR beta libraries. TCRdb re-called the multiplex PCR reads with MiXCR, one entry per CDR3 protein. The data contain 540,000 or so distinct CDR3 sequences, roughly 14% of them singletons. The V gene lost 5 bases and the J gene lost 0 bases, with 22 bases spanning the gap. The CDR3 runs to 19 residues. Germline values: CDR1 KGHDR, CDR2 SFDVKD. This sample is part of a study of regulatory T cells in long-lasting Graves disease. This sample also belongs to another study, concerning T cells in Graves' hyperthyroidism and ophthalmopathy.

This TCR came from a man aged 25 to 40 with Graves disease. The genes are TRBV24-1 and TRBJ2-1; possibly TRBD2 for D (5 bases). This material consisted of peripheral blood mononuclear cells (PBMCs), taken at new diagnosis, from a patient treated with antithyroid drugs. The CDR3 DNA reads as TGTGCCACCAGTGCCGATGAGGCTAGCCGTTATAGCTCCTACAATGAGCAGTTCTTC. Its translation: CATSADEASRYSSYNEQFF.